This TCR beta chain was identified during a study of blood T cell repertoires in COVID-19. On this clone: The junction departs from germline at one end; a sequencing error may be responsible.

The CDR3 has 21 residues. In germline, CDR1 is SSHAT, CDR2 FNYEAQ (reference sequence). Here immunoSEQ multiplex PCR was the method, and the copy in TCRdb shows in-frame clones only, minus some. The sample includes roughly 140,000 clones, 85% to 90% of them seen just once. Sequenced input: peripheral blood. The source of this sequence is a woman in her 40s with acute or convalescent COVID-19. The V gene is TRBV7-7, the J gene TRBJ1-2; 11 nucleotides align to TRBD1. CDR3 sequence (DNA): TGTGCTAGCAGCCAACCCGGGACAGGGGGTTTTAAGATTCTCAGGGACTATGGCTACACCTTC. Its translation: CASSQPGTGGFKILRDYGYTF.